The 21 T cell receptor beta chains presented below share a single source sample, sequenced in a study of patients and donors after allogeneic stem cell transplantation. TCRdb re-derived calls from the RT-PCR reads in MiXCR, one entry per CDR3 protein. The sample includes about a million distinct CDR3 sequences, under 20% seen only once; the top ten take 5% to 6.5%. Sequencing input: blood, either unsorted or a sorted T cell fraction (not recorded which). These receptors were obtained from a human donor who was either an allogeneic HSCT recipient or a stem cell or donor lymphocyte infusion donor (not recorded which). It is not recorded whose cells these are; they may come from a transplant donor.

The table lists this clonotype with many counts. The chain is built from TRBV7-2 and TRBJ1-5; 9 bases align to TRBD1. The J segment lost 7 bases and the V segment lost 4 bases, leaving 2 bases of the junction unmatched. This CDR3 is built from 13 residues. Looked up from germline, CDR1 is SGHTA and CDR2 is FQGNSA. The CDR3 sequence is CASSSDRGQPQHF. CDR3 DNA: TGTGCCAGCAGCTCGGACAGGGGACAGCCCCAGCATTTT.

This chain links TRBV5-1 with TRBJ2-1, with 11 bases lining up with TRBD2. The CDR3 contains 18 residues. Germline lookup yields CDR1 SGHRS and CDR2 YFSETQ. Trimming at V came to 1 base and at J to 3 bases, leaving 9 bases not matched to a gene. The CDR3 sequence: CASSLFLAGGESYNEQFF. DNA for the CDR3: TGCGCCAGCAGCTTGTTCCTAGCGGGAGGAGAAAGCTACAATGAGCAGTTCTTC.

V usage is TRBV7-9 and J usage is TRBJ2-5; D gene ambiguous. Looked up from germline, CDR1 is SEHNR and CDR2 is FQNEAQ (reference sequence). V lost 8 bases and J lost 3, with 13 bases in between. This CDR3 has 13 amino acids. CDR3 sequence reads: CASRTGNEETQYF. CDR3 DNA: TGTGCCAGCCGCACTGGGAACGAAGAGACCCAGTACTTC.

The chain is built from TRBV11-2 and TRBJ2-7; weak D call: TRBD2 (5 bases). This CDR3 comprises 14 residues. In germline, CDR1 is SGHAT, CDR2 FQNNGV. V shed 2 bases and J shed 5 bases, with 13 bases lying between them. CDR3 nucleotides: TGTGCCAGCAGCTTATCCTTTGGGAGCGACGAGCAGTACTTC. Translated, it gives CASSLSFGSDEQYF.

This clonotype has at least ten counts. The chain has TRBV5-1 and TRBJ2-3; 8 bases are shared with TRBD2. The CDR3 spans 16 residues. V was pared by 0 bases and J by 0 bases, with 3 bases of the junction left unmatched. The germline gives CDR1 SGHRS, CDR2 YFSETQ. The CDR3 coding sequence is TGCGCCAGCAGCTTGGGCAGCGGGGGCAGCACAGATACGCAGTATTTT. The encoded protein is CASSLGSGGSTDTQYF.

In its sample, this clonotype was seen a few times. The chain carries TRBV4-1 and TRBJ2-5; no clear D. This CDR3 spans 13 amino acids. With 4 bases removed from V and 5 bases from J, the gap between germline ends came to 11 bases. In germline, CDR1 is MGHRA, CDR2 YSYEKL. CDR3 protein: CASSRAYRETQYF. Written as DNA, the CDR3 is TGCGCCAGCAGCCGGGCCTATCGGGAGACCCAGTACTTC.

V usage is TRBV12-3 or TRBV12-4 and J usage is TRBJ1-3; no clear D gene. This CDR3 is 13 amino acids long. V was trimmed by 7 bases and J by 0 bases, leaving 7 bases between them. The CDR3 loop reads CASTFGSGNTIYF. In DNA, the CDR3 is TGTGCCAGCACCTTCGGCTCTGGAAACACCATATATTTT.

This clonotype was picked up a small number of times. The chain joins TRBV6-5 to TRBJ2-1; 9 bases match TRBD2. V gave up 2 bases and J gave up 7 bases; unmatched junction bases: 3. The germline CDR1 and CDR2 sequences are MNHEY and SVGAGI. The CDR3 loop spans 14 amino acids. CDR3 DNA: TGTGCCAGCAGTTACGGGCGGGAGGGGAATGAGCAGTTCTTC. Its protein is CASSYGREGNEQFF.

This CDR3 is CASGGRGYTF. The DNA of the CDR3 is TGTGCCAGCGGGGGTCGTGGCTACACCTTC. This chain joins TRBV3-1 and TRBJ1-2; a weak D match, TRBD1 (5 bases). The CDR3 covers 10 residues. V was cut by 8 bases and J by 7 bases, with 8 bases left in between. CDR1 LGHDT and CDR2 YNNKEL come from the germline V gene (reference sequence). Drawing the rest from reference TRBV3-1 and TRBJ1-2, the complete variable domain is DTAVSQTPKYLVTQMGNDKSIKCEQNLGHDTMYWYKQDSKKFLKIMFSYNNKELIINETVPNRFSPKSPDKAHLNLHINSLELGDSAVYFCASGGRGYTFGSGTRLTVV.

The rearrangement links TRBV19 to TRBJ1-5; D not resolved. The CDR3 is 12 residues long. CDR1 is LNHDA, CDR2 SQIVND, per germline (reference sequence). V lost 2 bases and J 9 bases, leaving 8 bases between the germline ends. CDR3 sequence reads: CASSISASPQHF. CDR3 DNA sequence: TGTGCCAGTAGTATATCTGCATCGCCCCAGCATTTT.

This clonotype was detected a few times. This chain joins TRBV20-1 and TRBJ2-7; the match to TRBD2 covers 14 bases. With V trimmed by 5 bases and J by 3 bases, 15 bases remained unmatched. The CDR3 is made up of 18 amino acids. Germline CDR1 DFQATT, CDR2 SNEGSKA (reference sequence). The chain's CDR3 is CSAEMQTPGTSGSYEQYF. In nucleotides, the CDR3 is TGCAGTGCTGAGATGCAAACTCCCGGGACTAGCGGGAGCTACGAGCAGTACTTC.

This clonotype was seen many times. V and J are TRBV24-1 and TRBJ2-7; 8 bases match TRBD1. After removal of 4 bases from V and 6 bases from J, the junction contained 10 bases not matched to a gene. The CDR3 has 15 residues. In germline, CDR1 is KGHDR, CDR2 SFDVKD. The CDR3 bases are TGTGCCACCAGTGAATCCCGGACAGGGTTAAGCGAGCAGTACTTC. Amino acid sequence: CATSESRTGLSEQYF.

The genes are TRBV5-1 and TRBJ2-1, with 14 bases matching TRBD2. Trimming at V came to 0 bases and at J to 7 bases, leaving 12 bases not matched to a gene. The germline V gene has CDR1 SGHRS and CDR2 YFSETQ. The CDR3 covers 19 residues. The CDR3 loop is CASSLGPGLAGVWGNEQFF. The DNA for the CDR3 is TGCGCCAGCAGCTTGGGGCCGGGACTAGCGGGAGTATGGGGGAATGAGCAGTTCTTC.

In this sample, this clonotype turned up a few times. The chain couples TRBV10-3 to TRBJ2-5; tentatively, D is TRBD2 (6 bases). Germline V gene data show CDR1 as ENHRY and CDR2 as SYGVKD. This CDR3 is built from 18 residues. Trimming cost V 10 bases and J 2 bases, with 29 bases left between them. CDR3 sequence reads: CATSVGLGRDGHQETQYF. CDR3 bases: TGTGCCACATCAGTGGGGCTGGGGCGGGACGGACATCAAGAGACCCAGTACTTC.

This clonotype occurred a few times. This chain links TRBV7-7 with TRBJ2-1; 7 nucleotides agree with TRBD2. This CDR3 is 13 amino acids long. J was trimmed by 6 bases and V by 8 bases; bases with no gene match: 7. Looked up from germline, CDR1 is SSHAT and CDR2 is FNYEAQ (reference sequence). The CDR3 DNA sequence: TGTGCCAGCTCTCCCGGACTAGGCAATGAGCAGTTCTTC. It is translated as CASSPGLGNEQFF.

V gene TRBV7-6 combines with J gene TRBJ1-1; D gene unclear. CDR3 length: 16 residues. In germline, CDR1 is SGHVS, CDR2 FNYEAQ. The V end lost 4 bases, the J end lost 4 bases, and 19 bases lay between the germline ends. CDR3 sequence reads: CASSSAQVPSATEAFF. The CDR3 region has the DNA TGTGCCAGCAGCTCCGCCCAGGTTCCATCGGCCACTGAAGCTTTCTTT. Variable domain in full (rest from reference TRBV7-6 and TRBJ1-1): GAGVSQSPRYKVTKRGQDVALRCDPISGHVSLYWYRQALGQGPEFLTYFNYEAQQDKSGLPNDRFSAERPEGSISTLTIQRTEQRDSAMYRCASSSAQVPSATEAFFGQGTRLTVV.

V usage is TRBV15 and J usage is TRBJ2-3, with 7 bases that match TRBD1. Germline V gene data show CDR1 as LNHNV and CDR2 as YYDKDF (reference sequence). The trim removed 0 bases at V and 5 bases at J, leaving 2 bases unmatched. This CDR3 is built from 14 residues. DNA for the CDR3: TGTGCCACCAGCAGAGATAACAGGGGAGATACGCAGTATTTT. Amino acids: CATSRDNRGDTQYF.

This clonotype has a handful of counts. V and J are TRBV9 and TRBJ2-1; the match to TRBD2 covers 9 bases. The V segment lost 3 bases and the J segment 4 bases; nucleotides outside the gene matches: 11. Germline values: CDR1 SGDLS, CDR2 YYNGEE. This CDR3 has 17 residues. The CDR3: CASSAELLAGTYNEQFF. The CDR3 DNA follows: TGTGCCAGCAGCGCCGAGCTCCTAGCGGGGACTTACAATGAGCAGTTCTTC. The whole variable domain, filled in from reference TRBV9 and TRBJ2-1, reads DSGVTQTPKHLITATGQRVTLRCSPRSGDLSVYWYQQSLDQGLQFLIQYYNGEERAKGNILERFSAQQFPDLHSELNLSSLELGDSALYFCASSAELLAGTYNEQFFGPGTRLTVL.

The CDR3 region is CASSPTGLNQPQHF. The CDR3 DNA follows: TGTGCCAGCTCACCAACAGGGCTTAATCAGCCCCAGCATTTT. V is TRBV18 and J is TRBJ1-5; possible D gene TRBD1, 6 bases. The CDR3 loop spans 14 amino acids. Germline V lookup: CDR1 KGHSH, CDR2 LQKENI. Trimming removed 2 bases from V and 4 bases from J, with 9 bases in between.

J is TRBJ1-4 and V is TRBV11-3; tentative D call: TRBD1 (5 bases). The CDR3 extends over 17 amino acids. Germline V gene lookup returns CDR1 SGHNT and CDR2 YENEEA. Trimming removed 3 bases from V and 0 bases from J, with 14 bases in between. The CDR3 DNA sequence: TGTGCCAGCAGCTTCCCCGGGGGGGACGCAACTAATGAAAAACTGTTTTTT. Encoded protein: CASSFPGGDATNEKLFF.

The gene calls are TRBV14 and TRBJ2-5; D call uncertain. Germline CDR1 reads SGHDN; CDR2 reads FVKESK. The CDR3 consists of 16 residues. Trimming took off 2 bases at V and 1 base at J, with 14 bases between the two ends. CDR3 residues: CASSQTPVKFQETQYF. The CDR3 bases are TGTGCCAGCAGCCAAACACCAGTTAAGTTCCAAGAGACCCAGTACTTC.